This T cell receptor (beta chain) was identified in a study of shared clonotypes between healthy human individuals. Worth noting for this clone: Its target is unknown.

Study-level results: Relative to clonotypes present in all four donors, those not shared had lower generation probabilities. A small donor pool kept down the genetic and exposure-history diversity that was represented.

Replicate PCRs run on sorted subsets employed 200 to 250 ng DNA, approximately 30,000 T cell genomes. TCRdb keeps only in-frame clones here, not all; method: immunoSEQ multiplex PCR. The sample lists some 87,000 clones, 60% to 70% seen once, with about 50% in the top ten. CD45RO+ cells were combined with CCR7-negative CD45RA+ TemRA cells to form CD8 memory. Germline V gene sequence: CDR1 SGHVS, CDR2 FNYEAQ. The CDR3 has 16 residues. V was pared by 1 base and J by 7 bases, with 9 bases of the junction left unmatched. The material sequenced was memory CD8+ T cells sorted from blood. The subset denotes: CD45RO+ cells pooled with CCR7-negative TemRA cells. This rearrangement joins TRBV7-6 to TRBJ2-2; 7 bases fit TRBD1. The receptor was derived from a man between 25 and 39 years old in good health. In DNA form, the CDR3 reads TGTGCCAGCAGCTTAGGACAGGGAACTACTATCGGGGAGCTGTTTTTT. Protein: CASSLGQGTTIGELFF.